This T cell receptor (beta chain) originates from a study of OX40 agonist ivuxolimab in advanced cancers. The table came from immunoSEQ multiplex PCR; TCRdb's copy has only in-frame clones and leaves some out. Of tens of thousands of clones in the sample, approximately 88% were seen once. The CDR3 runs to 14 residues. The germline V gene has CDR1 SGHDN and CDR2 FVKESK. V lost 2 bases and J 5 bases, leaving 13 bases between the germline ends. The source is an adult with an advanced solid tumor such as melanoma, head and neck, liver or kidney cancer. The sample was CD4+ or CD8+ T cells sorted from blood, taken in a trial of the OX40 agonist ivuxolimab. The J gene is TRBJ2-7, the V gene TRBV14; D not resolved. As DNA, the CDR3 is TGTGCCAGCAGCCAACTCATCCCGGGCGACGAGCAGTACTTC. Translating it yields CASSQLIPGDEQYF.